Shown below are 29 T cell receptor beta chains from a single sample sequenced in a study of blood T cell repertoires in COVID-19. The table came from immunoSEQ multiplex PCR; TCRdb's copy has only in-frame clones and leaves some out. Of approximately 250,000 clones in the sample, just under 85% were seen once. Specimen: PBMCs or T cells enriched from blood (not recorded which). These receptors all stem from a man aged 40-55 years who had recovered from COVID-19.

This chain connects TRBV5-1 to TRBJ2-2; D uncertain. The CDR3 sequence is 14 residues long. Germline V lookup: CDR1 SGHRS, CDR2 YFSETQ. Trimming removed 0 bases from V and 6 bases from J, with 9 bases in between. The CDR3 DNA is TGCGCCAGCAGCTTGGATTCGAGGTCCGGGGAGCTGTTTTTT. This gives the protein CASSLDSRSGELFF.

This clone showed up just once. CDR3 residues: CASSLDSRGSYEQYF. Here the CDR3 DNA reads TGTGCCAGCAGCTTAGATAGTCGGGGTTCCTACGAGCAGTACTTC. The chain couples TRBV11-2 to TRBJ2-7, with a possible D match to TRBD2 (5 bases). The CDR3 extends over 15 amino acids. In germline, CDR1 is SGHAT, CDR2 FQNNGV. V lost 0 bases and J lost 1, with 10 bases in between.

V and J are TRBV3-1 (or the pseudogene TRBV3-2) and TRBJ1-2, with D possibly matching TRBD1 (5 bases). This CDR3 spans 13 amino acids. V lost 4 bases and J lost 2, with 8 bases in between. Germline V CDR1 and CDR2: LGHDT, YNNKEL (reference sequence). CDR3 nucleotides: TGTGCCAGCAGCCCCCAGGGAAACTATGGCTACACCTTC. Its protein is CASSPQGNYGYTF.

CDR3 residues: CASSSRQGRGNTEAFF. CDR3 nucleotides: TGTGCCAGCAGCTCCCGACAGGGGAGGGGGAACACTGAAGCTTTCTTT. This chain links TRBV5-6 with TRBJ1-1; the match to TRBD1 covers 8 bases. The V segment lost 3 bases and the J segment 1 base; nucleotides outside the gene matches: 8. The germline CDR1 and CDR2 sequences are SGHDT and YYEEEE. CDR3 length equals 16 residues.

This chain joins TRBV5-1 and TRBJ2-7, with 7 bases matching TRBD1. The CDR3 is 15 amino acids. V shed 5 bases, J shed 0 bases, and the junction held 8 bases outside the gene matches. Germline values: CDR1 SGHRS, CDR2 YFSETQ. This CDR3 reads CASRQGPFLSYEQYF. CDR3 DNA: TGCGCCAGCAGACAGGGGCCCTTTCTCTCCTACGAGCAGTACTTC.

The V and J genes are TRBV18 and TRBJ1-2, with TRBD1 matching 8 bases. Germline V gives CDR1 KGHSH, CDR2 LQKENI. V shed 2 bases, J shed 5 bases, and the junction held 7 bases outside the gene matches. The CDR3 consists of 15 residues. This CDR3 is CASSPYGDRGYGYTF. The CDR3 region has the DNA TGTGCCAGCTCACCATACGGAGACAGGGGTTATGGCTACACCTTC. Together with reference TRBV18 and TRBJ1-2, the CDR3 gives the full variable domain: NAGVMQNPRHLVRRRGQEARLRCSPMKGHSHVYWYRQLPEEGLKFMVYLQKENIIDESGMPKERFSAEFPKEGPSILRIQQVVRGDSAAYFCASSPYGDRGYGYTFGSGTRLTVV.

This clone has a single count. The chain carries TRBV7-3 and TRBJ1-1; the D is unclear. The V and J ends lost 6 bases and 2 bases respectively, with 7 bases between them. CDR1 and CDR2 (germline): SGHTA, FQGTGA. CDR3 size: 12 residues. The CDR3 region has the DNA TGTGCCAGCAGGGACTCCAACACTGAAGCTTTCTTT. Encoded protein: CASRDSNTEAFF.

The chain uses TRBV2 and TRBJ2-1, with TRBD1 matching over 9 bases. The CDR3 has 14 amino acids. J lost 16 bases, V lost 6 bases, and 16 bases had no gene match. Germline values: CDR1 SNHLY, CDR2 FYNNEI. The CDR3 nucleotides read TGTGCCAGCAGCCGGGACAGGGATCGCCTAGGCCCCTTCTTC. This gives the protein CASSRDRDRLGPFF.

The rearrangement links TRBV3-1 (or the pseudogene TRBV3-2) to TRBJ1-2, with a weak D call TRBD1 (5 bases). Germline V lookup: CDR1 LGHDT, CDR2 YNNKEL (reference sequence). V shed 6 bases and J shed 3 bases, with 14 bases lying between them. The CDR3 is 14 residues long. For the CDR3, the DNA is TGTGCCAGCAGTCGCGGTGGAGGGGACTATGGCTACACCTTC. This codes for CASSRGGGDYGYTF.

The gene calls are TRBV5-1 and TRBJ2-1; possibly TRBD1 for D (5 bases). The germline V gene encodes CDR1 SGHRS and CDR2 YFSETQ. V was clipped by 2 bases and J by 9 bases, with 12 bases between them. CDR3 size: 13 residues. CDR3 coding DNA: TGCGCCAGCAGCTTCGAACGGCAGGGTGAGCAGTTCTTC. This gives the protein CASSFERQGEQFF.

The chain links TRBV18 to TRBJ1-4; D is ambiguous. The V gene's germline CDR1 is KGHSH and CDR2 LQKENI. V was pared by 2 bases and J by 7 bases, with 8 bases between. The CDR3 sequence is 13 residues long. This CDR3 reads CASSPVGSEKLFF. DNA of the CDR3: TGTGCCAGCTCACCAGTCGGGTCTGAAAAACTGTTTTTT.

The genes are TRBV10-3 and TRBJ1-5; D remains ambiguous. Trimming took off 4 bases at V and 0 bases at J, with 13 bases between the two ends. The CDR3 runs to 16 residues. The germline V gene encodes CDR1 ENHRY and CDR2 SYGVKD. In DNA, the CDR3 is TGTGCCATCAGTGGTAACGGTCCCTATAGCAATCAGCCCCAGCATTTT. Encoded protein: CAISGNGPYSNQPQHF.

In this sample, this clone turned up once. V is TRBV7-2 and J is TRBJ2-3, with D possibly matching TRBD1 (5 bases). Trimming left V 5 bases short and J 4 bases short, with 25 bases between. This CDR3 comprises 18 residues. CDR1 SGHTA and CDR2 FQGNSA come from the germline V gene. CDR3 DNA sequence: TGTGCCAGCAGCGATCAGGTGCTCAGGGTGGGGCTGGCAGATACGCAGTATTTT. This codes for CASSDQVLRVGLADTQYF.

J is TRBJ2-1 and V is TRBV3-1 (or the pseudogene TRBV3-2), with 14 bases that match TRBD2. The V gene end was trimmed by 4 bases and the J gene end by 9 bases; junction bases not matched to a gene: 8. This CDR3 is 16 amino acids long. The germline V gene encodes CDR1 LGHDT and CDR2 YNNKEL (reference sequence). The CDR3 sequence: CASSRTGTSGSSEQFF. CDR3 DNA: TGTGCCAGCAGCCGCACCGGGACTAGCGGGAGCAGTGAGCAGTTCTTC.

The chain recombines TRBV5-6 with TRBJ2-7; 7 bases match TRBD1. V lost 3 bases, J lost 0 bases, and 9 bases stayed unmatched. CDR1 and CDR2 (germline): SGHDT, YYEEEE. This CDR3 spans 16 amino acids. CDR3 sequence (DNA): TGTGCCAGCAGCTGGGACAGCCTTACAAGCTCCTACGAGCAGTACTTC. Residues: CASSWDSLTSSYEQYF.

In DNA, the CDR3 is TGTGCCAGCAGTCAACCGGACAGCCCCCGCTACACCTTC. Translating it yields CASSQPDSPRYTF. V is TRBV6-5 and J is TRBJ1-2; maybe TRBD1 (6 bases). This CDR3 spans 13 amino acids. The germline CDR1 and CDR2 sequences are MNHEY and SVGAGI. The V gene lost 5 bases and the J gene lost 9 bases, with 16 bases spanning the gap.

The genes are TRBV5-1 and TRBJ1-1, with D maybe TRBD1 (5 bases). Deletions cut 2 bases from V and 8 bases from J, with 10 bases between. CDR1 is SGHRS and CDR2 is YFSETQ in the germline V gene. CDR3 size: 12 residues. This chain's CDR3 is CASSFPRGEAFF. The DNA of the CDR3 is TGCGCCAGCAGCTTCCCGCGGGGGGAAGCTTTCTTT.

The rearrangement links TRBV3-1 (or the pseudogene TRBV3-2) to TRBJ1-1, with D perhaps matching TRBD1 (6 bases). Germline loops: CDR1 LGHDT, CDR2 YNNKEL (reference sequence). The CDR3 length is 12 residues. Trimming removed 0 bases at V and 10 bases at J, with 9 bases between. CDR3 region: CASSQEQGLAFF. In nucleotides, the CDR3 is TGTGCCAGCAGCCAAGAACAGGGCTTAGCTTTCTTT.

CDR3 residues: CASSPTTGLASNTQYF. The CDR3 DNA reads TGTGCCAGCAGCCCGACTACAGGACTAGCGTCGAATACGCAGTATTTT. The rearrangement joins TRBV9 to TRBJ2-3, with 9 bases fitting TRBD2. The CDR3 runs 16 residues. V trimming: 4 bases; J trimming: 7 bases; junction bases outside the gene matches: 13. The germline gives CDR1 SGDLS, CDR2 YYNGEE.

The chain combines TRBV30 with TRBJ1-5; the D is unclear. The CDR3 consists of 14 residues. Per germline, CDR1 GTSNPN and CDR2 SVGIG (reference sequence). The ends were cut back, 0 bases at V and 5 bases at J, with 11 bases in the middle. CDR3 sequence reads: CAWSVLGGDQPQHF. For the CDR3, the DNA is TGTGCCTGGAGTGTACTCGGCGGGGATCAGCCCCAGCATTTT. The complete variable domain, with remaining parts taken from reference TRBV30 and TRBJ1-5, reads SQTIHQWPATLVQPVGSPLSLECTVEGTSNPNLYWYRQAAGRGLQLLFYSVGIGQISSEVPQNLSASRPQDRQFILSSKKLLLSDSGFYLCAWSVLGGDQPQHFGDGTRLSIL.

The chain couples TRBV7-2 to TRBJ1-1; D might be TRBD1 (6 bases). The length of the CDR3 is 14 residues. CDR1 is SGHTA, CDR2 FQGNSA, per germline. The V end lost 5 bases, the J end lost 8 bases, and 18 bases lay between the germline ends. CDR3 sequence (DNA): TGTGCCAGCAGCCTTAACGGGGGGGGCATAGAAGCTTTCTTT. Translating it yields CASSLNGGGIEAFF.

CDR3 in amino acids: CASSLTGRNTEAFF. DNA of the CDR3: TGTGCCAGCAGCTTAACGGGGAGGAACACTGAAGCTTTCTTT. This chain links TRBV7-3 with TRBJ1-1; D gene uncertain. CDR3 length: 14 amino acids. In germline, CDR1 is SGHTA, CDR2 FQGTGA. Trimming took off 0 bases at V and 1 base at J, with 6 bases between the two ends.

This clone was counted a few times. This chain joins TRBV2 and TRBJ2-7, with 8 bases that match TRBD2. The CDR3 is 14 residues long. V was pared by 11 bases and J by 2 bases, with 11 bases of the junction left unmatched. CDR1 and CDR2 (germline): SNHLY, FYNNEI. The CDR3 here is CAGKGLAATYEQYF. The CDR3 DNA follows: TGTGCCGGTAAAGGACTAGCAGCGACCTACGAGCAGTACTTC.

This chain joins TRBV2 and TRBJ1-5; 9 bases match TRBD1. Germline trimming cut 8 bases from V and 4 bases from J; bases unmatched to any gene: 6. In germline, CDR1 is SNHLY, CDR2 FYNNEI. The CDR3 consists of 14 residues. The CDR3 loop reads CASARTGENQPQHF. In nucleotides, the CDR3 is TGTGCCAGCGCCCGGACAGGGGAGAATCAGCCCCAGCATTTT.

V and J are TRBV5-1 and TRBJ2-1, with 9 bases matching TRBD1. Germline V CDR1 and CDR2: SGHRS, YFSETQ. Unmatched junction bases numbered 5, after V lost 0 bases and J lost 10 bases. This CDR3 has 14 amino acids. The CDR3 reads CASSLGGQGREQFF. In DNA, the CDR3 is TGCGCCAGCAGCTTGGGGGGACAGGGTCGCGAGCAGTTCTTC.

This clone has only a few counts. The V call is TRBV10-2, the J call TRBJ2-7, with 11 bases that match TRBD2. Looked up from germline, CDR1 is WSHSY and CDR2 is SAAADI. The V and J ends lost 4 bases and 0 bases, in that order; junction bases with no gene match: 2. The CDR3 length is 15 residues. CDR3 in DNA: TGCGCCAGCAGTGGGCTAGCGGGAGGCTCCTACGAGCAGTACTTC. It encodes CASSGLAGGSYEQYF.

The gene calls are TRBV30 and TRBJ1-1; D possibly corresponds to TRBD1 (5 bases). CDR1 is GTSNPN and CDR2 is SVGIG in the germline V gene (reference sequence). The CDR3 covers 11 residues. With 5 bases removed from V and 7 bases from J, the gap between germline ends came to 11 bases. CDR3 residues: CAWDSYSEAFF. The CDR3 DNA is TGTGCCTGGGACAGCTATAGTGAAGCTTTCTTT.

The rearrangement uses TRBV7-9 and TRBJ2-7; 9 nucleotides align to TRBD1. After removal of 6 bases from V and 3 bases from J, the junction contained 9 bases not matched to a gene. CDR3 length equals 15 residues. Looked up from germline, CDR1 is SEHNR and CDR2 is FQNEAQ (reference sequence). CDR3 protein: CASRSKTGGDYEQYF. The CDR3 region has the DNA TGTGCCAGCAGGAGCAAAACAGGGGGCGACTACGAGCAGTACTTC.

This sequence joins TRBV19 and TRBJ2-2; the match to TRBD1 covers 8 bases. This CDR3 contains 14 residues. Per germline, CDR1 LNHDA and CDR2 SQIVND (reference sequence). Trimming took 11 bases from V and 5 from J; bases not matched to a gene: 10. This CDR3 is CACQPGQGTGELFF. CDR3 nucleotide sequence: TGTGCCTGCCAACCCGGACAGGGTACCGGGGAGCTGTTTTTT.